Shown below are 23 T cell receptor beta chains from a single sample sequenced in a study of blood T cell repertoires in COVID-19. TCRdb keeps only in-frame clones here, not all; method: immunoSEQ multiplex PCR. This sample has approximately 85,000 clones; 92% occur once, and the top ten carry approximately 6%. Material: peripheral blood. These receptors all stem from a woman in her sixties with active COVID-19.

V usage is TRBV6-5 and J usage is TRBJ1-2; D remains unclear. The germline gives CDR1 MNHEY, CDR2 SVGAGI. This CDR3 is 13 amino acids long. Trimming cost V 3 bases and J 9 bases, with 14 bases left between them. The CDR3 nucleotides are TGTGCCAGCAGTTATGGAGCCTCTGGTAGCTACACCTTC. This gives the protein CASSYGASGSYTF.

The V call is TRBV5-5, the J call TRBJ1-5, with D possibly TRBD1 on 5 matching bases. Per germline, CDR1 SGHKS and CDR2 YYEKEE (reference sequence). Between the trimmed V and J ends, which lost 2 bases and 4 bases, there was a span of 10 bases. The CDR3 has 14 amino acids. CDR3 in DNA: TGTGCCAGCAGCTTTATACAGGATAATCAGCCCCAGCATTTT. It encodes CASSFIQDNQPQHF.

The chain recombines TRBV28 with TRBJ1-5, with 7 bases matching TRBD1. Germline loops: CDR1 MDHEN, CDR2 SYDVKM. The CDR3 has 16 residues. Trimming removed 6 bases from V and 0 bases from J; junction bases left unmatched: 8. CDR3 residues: CASSPRTGGSNQPQHF. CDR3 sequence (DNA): TGTGCCAGCAGCCCTAGGACAGGAGGTAGCAATCAGCCCCAGCATTTT. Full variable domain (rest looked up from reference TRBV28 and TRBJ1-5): DVKVTQSSRYLVKRTGEKVFLECVQDMDHENMFWYRQDPGLGLRLIYFSYDVKMKEKGDIPEGYSVSREKKERFSLILESASTNQTSMYLCASSPRTGGSNQPQHFGDGTRLSIL.

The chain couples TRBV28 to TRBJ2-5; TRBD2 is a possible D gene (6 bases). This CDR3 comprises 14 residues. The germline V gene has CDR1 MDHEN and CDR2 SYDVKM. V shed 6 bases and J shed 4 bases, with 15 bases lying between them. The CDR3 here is CASRRAGKGETQYF. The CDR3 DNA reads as TGTGCCAGCAGAAGGGCGGGGAAGGGAGAGACCCAGTACTTC.

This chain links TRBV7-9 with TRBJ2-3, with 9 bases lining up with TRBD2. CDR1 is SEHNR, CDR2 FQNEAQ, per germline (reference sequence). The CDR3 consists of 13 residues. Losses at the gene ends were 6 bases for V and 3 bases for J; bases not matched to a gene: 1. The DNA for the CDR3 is TGTGCCAGCAGAAGCGGGGGGACAGATACGCAGTATTTT. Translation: CASRSGGTDTQYF.

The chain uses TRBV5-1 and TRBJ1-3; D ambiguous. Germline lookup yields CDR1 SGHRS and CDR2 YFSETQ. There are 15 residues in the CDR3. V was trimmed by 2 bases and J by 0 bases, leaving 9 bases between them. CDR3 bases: TGCGCCAGCAGCTTAAGCGAAACCTCTGGAAACACCATATATTTT. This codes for CASSLSETSGNTIYF.

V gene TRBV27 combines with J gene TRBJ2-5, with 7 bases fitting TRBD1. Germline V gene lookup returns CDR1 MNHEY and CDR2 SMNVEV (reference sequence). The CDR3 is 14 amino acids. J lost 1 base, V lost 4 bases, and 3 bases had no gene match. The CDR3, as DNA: TGTGCCAGCAGTTACCGGACAGGCCAAGAGACCCAGTACTTC. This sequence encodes CASSYRTGQETQYF.

The CDR3 loop reads CASSLDGEQGGRREQYF. The DNA of the CDR3 is TGTGCCAGCAGCTTAGATGGGGAACAGGGTGGGCGTCGGGAGCAGTACTTC. The genes are TRBV11-2 and TRBJ2-7; D might be TRBD1 (6 bases). CDR3 length equals 17 residues. V dropped 0 bases and J dropped 7 bases, with 22 bases sitting between them. The germline CDR1 and CDR2 sequences are SGHAT and FQNNGV.

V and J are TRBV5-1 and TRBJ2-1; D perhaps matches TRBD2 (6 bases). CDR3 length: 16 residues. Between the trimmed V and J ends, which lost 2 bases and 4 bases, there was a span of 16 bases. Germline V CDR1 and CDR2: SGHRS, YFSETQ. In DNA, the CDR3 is TGCGCCAGCAGCTTCGGGCTACCCGGAGGGTACAATGAGCAGTTCTTC. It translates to CASSFGLPGGYNEQFF.

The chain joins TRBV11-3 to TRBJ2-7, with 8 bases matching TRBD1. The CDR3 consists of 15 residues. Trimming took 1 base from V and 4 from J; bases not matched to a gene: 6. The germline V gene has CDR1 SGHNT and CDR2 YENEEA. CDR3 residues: CASSLVGQAVYEQYF. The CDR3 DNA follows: TGTGCCAGCAGCTTAGTGGGACAGGCCGTTTACGAGCAGTACTTC.

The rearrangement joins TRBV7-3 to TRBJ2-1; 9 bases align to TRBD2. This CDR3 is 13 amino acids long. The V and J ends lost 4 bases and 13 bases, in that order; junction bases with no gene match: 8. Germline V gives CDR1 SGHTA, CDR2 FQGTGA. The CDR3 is CASSSGLAGGQFF. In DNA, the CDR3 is TGTGCCAGCAGCTCGGGACTAGCTGGCGGTCAGTTCTTC.

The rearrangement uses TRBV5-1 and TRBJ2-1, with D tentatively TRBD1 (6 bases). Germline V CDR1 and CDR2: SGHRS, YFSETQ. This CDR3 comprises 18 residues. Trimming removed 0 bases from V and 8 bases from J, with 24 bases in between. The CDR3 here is CASSLAWTSRTGHDEQFF. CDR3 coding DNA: TGCGCCAGCAGCTTGGCATGGACATCCAGGACGGGACACGATGAGCAGTTCTTC.

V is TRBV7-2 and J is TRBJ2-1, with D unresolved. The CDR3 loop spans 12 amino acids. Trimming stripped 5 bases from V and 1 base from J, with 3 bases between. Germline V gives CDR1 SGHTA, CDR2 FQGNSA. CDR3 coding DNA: TGTGCCAGCAGCCCATCCTACAATGAGCAGTTCTTC. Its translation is CASSPSYNEQFF.

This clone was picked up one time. CDR3 sequence (DNA): TGTGCCAGTAGTATATACAGGGACAATGAGCAGTTCTTC. This sequence encodes CASSIYRDNEQFF. This chain joins TRBV19 and TRBJ2-1; D is possibly TRBD1 (6 bases). Germline loops: CDR1 LNHDA, CDR2 SQIVND (reference sequence). V lost 2 bases and J 5 bases, leaving 7 bases between the germline ends. The CDR3 totals 13 residues.

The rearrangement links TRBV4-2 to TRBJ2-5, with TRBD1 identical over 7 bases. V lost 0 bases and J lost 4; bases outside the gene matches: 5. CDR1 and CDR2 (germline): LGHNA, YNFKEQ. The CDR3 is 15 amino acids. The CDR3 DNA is TGTGCCAGCAGCCAAGATCAGGGGGTGGGAGAGACCCAGTACTTC. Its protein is CASSQDQGVGETQYF.

The CDR3 DNA sequence: TGTGCCAGCAGCCTGGGGGGGGGTCTGTCCTACGAGCAGTACTTC. Translating gives CASSLGGGLSYEQYF. The chain employs TRBV27 and TRBJ2-7, with 7 bases that match TRBD2. The CDR3 spans 15 residues. Germline values: CDR1 MNHEY, CDR2 SMNVEV (reference sequence). V gave up 6 bases and J gave up 1 base; unmatched junction bases: 9.

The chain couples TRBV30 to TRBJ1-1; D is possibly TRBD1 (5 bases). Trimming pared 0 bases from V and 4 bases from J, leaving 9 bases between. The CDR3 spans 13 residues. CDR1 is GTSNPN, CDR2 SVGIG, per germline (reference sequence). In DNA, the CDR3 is TGTGCCTGGAGTGTAACCGGGGGCACTGAAGCTTTCTTT. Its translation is CAWSVTGGTEAFF.

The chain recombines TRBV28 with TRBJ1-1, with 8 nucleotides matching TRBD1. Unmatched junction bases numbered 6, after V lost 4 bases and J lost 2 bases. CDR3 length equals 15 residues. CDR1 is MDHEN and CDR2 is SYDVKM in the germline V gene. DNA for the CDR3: TGTGCCAGCAGTTACCCGGACAGGGTAAACACTGAAGCTTTCTTT. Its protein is CASSYPDRVNTEAFF.

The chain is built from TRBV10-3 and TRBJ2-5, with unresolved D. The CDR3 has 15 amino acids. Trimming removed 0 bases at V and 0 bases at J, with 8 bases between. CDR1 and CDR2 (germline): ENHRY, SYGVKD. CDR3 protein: CAISESIQYQETQYF. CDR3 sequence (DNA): TGTGCCATCAGTGAGTCGATTCAGTACCAAGAGACCCAGTACTTC.

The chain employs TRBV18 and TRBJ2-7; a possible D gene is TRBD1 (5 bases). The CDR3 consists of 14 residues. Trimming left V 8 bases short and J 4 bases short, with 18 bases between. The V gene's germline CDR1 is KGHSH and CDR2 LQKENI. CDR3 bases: TGTGCCAGCAACCCCGCAGGGCCCAAATACGAGCAGTACTTC. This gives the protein CASNPAGPKYEQYF.

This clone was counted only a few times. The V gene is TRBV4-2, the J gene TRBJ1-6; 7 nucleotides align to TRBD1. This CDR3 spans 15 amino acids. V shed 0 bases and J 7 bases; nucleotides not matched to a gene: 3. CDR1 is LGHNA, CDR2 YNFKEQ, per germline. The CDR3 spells CASSQEGRGNSPLHF. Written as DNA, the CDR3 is TGTGCCAGCAGCCAAGAAGGCAGGGGGAATTCACCCCTCCACTTT.

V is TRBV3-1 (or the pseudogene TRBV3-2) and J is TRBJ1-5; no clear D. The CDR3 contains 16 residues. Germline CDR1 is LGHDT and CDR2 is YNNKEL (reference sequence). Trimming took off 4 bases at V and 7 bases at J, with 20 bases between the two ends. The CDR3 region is CASSPNGRVGVQPQHF. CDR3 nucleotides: TGTGCCAGCAGCCCGAACGGGCGGGTCGGAGTGCAGCCCCAGCATTTT.

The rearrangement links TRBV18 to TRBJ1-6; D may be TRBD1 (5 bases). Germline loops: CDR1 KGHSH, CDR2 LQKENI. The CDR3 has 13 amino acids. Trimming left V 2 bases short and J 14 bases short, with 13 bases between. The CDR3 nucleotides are TGTGCCAGCTCACCAGACGGGGGAATAACCCTCCACTTT. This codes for CASSPDGGITLHF.